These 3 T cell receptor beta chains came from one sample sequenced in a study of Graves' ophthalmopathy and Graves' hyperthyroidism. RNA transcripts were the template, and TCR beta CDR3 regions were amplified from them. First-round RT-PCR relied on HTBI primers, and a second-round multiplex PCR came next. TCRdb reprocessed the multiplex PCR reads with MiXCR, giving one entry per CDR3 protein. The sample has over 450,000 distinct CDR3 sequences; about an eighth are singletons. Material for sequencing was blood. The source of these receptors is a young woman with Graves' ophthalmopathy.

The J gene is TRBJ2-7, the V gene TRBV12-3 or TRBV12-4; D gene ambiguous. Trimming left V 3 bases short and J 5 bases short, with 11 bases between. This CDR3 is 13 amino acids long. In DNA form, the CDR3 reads TGTGCCAGCAGTTTGGTCAGTTCCGACGAGCAGTACTTC. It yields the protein CASSLVSSDEQYF.

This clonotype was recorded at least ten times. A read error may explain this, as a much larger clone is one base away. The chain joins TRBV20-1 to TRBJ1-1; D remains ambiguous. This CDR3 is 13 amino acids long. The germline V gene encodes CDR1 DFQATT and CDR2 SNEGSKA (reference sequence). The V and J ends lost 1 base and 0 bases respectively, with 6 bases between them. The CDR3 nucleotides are TGCAGTGCTAGAGCCAGCATGAACACTGAAGCTTTCTTT. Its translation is CSARASMNTEAFF.

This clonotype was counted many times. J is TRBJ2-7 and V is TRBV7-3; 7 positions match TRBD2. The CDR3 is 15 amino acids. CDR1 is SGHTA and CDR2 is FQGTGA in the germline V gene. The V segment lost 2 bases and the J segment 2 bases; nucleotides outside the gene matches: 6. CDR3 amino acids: CASSLGERGTYEQYF. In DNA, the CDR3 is TGTGCCAGCAGCTTAGGAGAGCGGGGAACCTACGAGCAGTACTTC.